The 12 T cell receptor beta chains below all came from one sample that was sequenced in a study of shared T cell receptors in the human thymus. The table came from immunoSEQ multiplex PCR; TCRdb's copy has only in-frame clones and leaves some out. Counted here are hundreds of thousands of clones, approximately 89% occurring once; the ten biggest clones make up under 0.01%. These records were also assigned to another study, of human thymus T cells.

The specimen was thymocytes. These receptors originate from a boy under three years old with a congenital heart defect.

The chain uses TRBV29-1 and TRBJ2-1; TRBD2 aligns across 8 bases. V lost 5 bases to trimming and J lost 4 bases; unmatched junction nucleotides: 7. The CDR3 consists of 14 residues. In germline, CDR1 is SQVTM, CDR2 ANQGSEA. Written as DNA, the CDR3 is TGCAGCGTTTGGATCAGCGGGGGATACAATGAGCAGTTCTTC. Translating it yields CSVWISGGYNEQFF.

The J gene is TRBJ1-2, the V gene TRBV14; D is possibly TRBD1 (5 bases). V gave up 4 bases and J gave up 4 bases, with 22 bases separating them. Per the germline V gene, CDR1 is SGHDN and CDR2 is FVKESK. CDR3 length: 17 residues. The CDR3: CASSPERISGNFYGYTF. The CDR3 bases are TGTGCCAGCAGCCCTGAACGTATATCAGGGAACTTCTATGGCTACACCTTC.

This chain connects TRBV5-6 to TRBJ1-1; D is unresolved. The V gene's germline CDR1 is SGHDT and CDR2 YYEEEE. The CDR3 runs to 13 residues. Trimming took off 4 bases at V and 2 bases at J, with 9 bases between the two ends. The CDR3 is CASSERRNTEAFF. The DNA for the CDR3 is TGTGCCAGCAGCGAGAGGAGAAACACTGAAGCTTTCTTT.

This clone has a single count. V is TRBV5-1 and J is TRBJ1-1; D uncertain. There are 14 residues in the CDR3. V was clipped by 4 bases and J by 2 bases, with 12 bases between them. Per germline, CDR1 SGHRS and CDR2 YFSETQ. CDR3 coding DNA: TGCGCCAGCAGCCTGACCCCGACAAACACTGAAGCTTTCTTT. It codes for CASSLTPTNTEAFF.

This clone has only one observation. The genes are TRBV18 and TRBJ1-1; D may be TRBD1 (5 bases). CDR1 is KGHSH, CDR2 LQKENI, per germline. This CDR3 is 15 amino acids long. Trimming took off 2 bases at V and 0 bases at J, with 10 bases between the two ends. The CDR3, as DNA: TGTGCCAGCTCACCAGTGGACATACTGAACACTGAAGCTTTCTTT. The encoded protein is CASSPVDILNTEAFF.

This sequence joins TRBV5-1 and TRBJ2-7, with D possibly TRBD1 on 5 matching bases. CDR3 length equals 12 residues. The germline V and J ends were trimmed by 5 bases and 3 bases, with 9 bases remaining between them. Germline V gives CDR1 SGHRS, CDR2 YFSETQ. In DNA form, the CDR3 reads TGCGCCAGCAGGGGGCCCTGCTACGAGCAGTACTTC. Translation: CASRGPCYEQYF.

The rearrangement joins TRBV12-1 to TRBJ2-1; the listed D gene, TRBD1, was not tested against the DNA. TRBV12-1 is assigned pseudogene status. This CDR3 has 15 amino acids. The CDR3 is CASSFSWAAADEQFF. DNA for the CDR3: TGTGCCAGCAGCTTTTCGTGGGCAGCAGCCGATGAGCAGTTCTTC.

The chain joins TRBV5-1 to TRBJ2-3; D is perhaps TRBD2 (7 bases). V was cut by 5 bases and J by 5 bases, with 12 bases left in between. The germline gives CDR1 SGHRS, CDR2 YFSETQ. This CDR3 has 13 residues. DNA for the CDR3: TGCGCCAGCAGGGAGGGGGGGCAAGATACGCAGTATTTT. This gives the protein CASREGGQDTQYF.

This clone was observed once. The chain carries TRBV28 and TRBJ2-2; TRBD2 aligns across 13 bases. The J segment lost 6 bases and the V segment lost 8 bases, leaving 18 bases of the junction unmatched. CDR3 length: 19 amino acids. Germline V lookup: CDR1 MDHEN, CDR2 SYDVKM. The CDR3 sequence is CASPPTRGLAGKSAGELFF. The CDR3 coding sequence is TGTGCCAGCCCCCCGACCCGGGGACTAGCGGGGAAGAGCGCCGGGGAGCTGTTTTTT. The whole variable domain, filled in from reference TRBV28 and TRBJ2-2, reads DVKVTQSSRYLVKRTGEKVFLECVQDMDHENMFWYRQDPGLGLRLIYFSYDVKMKEKGDIPEGYSVSREKKERFSLILESASTNQTSMYLCASPPTRGLAGKSAGELFFGEGSRLTVL.

This clone has just one count. The chain recombines TRBV15 with TRBJ1-4, with 10 positions matching TRBD1. CDR1 and CDR2 from the germline V gene are LNHNV and YYDKDF (reference sequence). With 4 bases clipped from V and 7 bases from J, the junction kept 9 bases outside the gene matches. CDR3 length equals 16 residues. CDR3 bases: TGTGCCACCAGCACCTGTCTGACAGGGGGCTGTGAAAAACTGTTTTTT. Translated: CATSTCLTGGCEKLFF. Based on the CDR3 plus reference TRBV15 and TRBJ1-4, the full variable domain is DAMVIQNPRYQVTQFGKPVTLSCSQTLNHNVMYWYQQKSSQAPKLLFHYYDKDFNNEADTPDNFQSRRPNTSFCFLDIRSPGLGDTAMYLCATSTCLTGGCEKLFFGSGTQLSVL.

The CDR3 DNA sequence: TGCGCCAGCAGCCAAGATCAGCGGCCTAGCGGGAACCCCTACAATGAGCAGTTCTTC. Encoded protein: CASSQDQRPSGNPYNEQFF. The rearrangement links TRBV4-3 to TRBJ2-1; TRBD2 matches at 9 bases. The CDR3 runs to 19 residues. The germline V gene encodes CDR1 LGHNA and CDR2 YSLEER. V lost 0 bases and J lost 2; bases outside the gene matches: 11.

The CDR3, as DNA: TGTGCCAGCAGCCAAGATCTCTTTAGCGGGAGGGTCGCAGATACGCAGTATTTT. It yields the protein CASSQDLFSGRVADTQYF. The rearrangement uses TRBV14 and TRBJ2-3, with TRBD2 matching over 11 bases. Germline V gives CDR1 SGHDN, CDR2 FVKESK. The V segment lost 0 bases and the J segment 4 bases; nucleotides outside the gene matches: 9. This CDR3 comprises 18 residues.